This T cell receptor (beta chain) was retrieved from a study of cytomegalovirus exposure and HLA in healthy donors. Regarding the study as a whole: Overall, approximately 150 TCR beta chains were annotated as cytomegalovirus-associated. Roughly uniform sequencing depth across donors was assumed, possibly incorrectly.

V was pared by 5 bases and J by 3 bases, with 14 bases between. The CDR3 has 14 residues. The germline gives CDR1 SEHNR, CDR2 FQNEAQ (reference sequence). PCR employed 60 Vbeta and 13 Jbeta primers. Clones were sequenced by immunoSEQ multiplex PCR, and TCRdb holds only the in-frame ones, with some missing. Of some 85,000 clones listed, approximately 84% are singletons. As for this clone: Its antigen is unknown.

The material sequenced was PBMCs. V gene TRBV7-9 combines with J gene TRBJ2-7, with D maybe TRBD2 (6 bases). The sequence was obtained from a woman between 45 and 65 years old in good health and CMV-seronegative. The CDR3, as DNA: TGTGCCAGCAGCCTCGGAGGGGCTGGCTACGAGCAGTACGTC. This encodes CASSLGGAGYEQYV.